The 21 T cell receptor beta chains given below trace back to one sample, sequenced in a study of blood T cell repertoires in COVID-19. Assay used: immunoSEQ multiplex PCR; TCRdb lists only in-frame clones, some missing. The data contain fewer than 200,000 clones, around four fifths of them seen just once; the ten biggest clones take up approximately 4.7%. Sequencing used PBMCs or T cells enriched from blood (not recorded which). The receptors stem from a woman between 45 and 60 years old who had recovered from COVID-19.

The V gene is TRBV3-1 (or the pseudogene TRBV3-2), the J gene TRBJ2-2; 9 nucleotides line up with TRBD2. V gave up 4 bases and J gave up 4 bases; unmatched junction bases: 4. The germline gives CDR1 LGHDT, CDR2 YNNKEL (reference sequence). This CDR3 has 15 residues. CDR3 loop: CASSPSGTSTGELFF. CDR3 sequence (DNA): TGTGCCAGCAGCCCTAGCGGGACCTCCACCGGGGAGCTGTTTTTT.

This chain joins TRBV18 and TRBJ2-1; TRBD2 matches 8 bases. V dropped 4 bases and J dropped 4; count of bases not matched to a gene: 15. The CDR3 consists of 18 residues. The germline CDR1 and CDR2 sequences are KGHSH and LQKENI. The CDR3 loop reads CASSQVPPAGDKYNEQFF. DNA for the CDR3: TGTGCCAGCTCACAGGTTCCCCCAGCGGGGGACAAATACAATGAGCAGTTCTTC.

The V gene is TRBV5-1, the J gene TRBJ2-5; the D gene is possibly TRBD2 (6 bases). This CDR3 contains 15 residues. V dropped 7 bases and J dropped 5 bases, with 21 bases sitting between them. From germline, CDR1 is SGHRS and CDR2 YFSETQ. The DNA for the CDR3 is TGCGCCAGCGGACCGTCGGGACTCCTTGGGGAGACCCAGTACTTC. Its translation is CASGPSGLLGETQYF.

CDR3 bases: TGTGCCAGCAGCGACCCCCGGGGTGGCCAATACAATGAGCAGTTCTTC. This translates into CASSDPRGGQYNEQFF. This chain connects TRBV14 to TRBJ2-1, with D perhaps matching TRBD2 (5 bases). This CDR3 comprises 16 residues. Per germline, CDR1 SGHDN and CDR2 FVKESK. Trimming removed 5 bases at V and 4 bases at J, with 18 bases between.

This clone was detected only a few times. The chain employs TRBV27 and TRBJ1-4; maybe TRBD1 (6 bases). Germline lookup yields CDR1 MNHEY and CDR2 SMNVEV (reference sequence). Between the trimmed V and J ends, which lost 6 bases and 10 bases, there was a span of 15 bases. This CDR3 has 13 amino acids. The DNA for the CDR3 is TGTGCCAGCAGCCCCAAGGGGGTCGGAAAACTGTTTTTT. Translation gives CASSPKGVGKLFF.

The gene calls are TRBV20-1 and TRBJ1-6, with TRBD1 identical over 8 bases. Germline V gene data show CDR1 as DFQATT and CDR2 as SNEGSKA (reference sequence). The CDR3 runs 15 residues. V shed 3 bases, J shed 7 bases, and the junction held 8 bases outside the gene matches. The CDR3 nucleotides are TGCAGTGCTAGTCCCCGGACAGGGAGCAATTCACCCCTCCACTTT. Its translation: CSASPRTGSNSPLHF.

The chain joins TRBV11-3 to TRBJ1-6; TRBD1 aligns across 8 bases. V was clipped by 10 bases and J by 3 bases; unmatched bases: 11. The CDR3 runs 16 residues. Germline CDR1 SGHNT, CDR2 YENEEA. CDR3 region: CATSSGTGLYNSPLHF. The DNA for the CDR3 is TGTGCCACCTCCTCCGGGACAGGCCTCTATAATTCACCCCTCCACTTT.

This chain joins TRBV30 and TRBJ1-5; 7 nucleotides line up with TRBD1. V shed 5 bases, J shed 4 bases, and the junction held 5 bases outside the gene matches. CDR1 and CDR2 from the germline V gene are GTSNPN and SVGIG (reference sequence). The CDR3 runs to 13 residues. The CDR3 nucleotides read TGTGCCTGGGCGGGGACAGAAAATCAGCCCCAGCATTTT. As protein: CAWAGTENQPQHF.

The chain is built from TRBV19 and TRBJ1-2; 8 bases agree with TRBD1. The CDR3 covers 14 residues. Germline V gene data show CDR1 as LNHDA and CDR2 as SQIVND (reference sequence). The V and J ends lost 6 bases and 5 bases, in that order; junction bases with no gene match: 8. The CDR3 sequence is CASSSGGLGYGYTF. CDR3 in DNA: TGTGCCAGTAGCTCAGGGGGCTTAGGGTATGGCTACACCTTC.

This chain joins TRBV15 and TRBJ1-6, with no clear D. V lost 1 base to trimming and J lost 4 bases, with 14 bases between them. The CDR3 has 17 amino acids. Germline CDR1 LNHNV, CDR2 YYDKDF (reference sequence). The CDR3 protein is CATSRAPRTAYNSPLHF. In DNA, the CDR3 is TGTGCCACCAGCAGAGCCCCAAGGACTGCATATAATTCACCCCTCCACTTT.

The V gene is TRBV10-1, the J gene TRBJ2-3; D not certain. Germline values: CDR1 WNHNN, CDR2 SYGVQD (reference sequence). Trimming left V 6 bases short and J 1 base short, with 11 bases between. The CDR3 is 14 amino acids. Here the CDR3 reads CASSADSGTDTQYF. The CDR3 coding sequence is TGCGCCAGCAGCGCTGACTCGGGCACAGATACGCAGTATTTT.

The rearrangement uses TRBV10-3 and TRBJ2-7; TRBD2 matches at 10 bases. This CDR3 is built from 15 residues. Germline values: CDR1 ENHRY, CDR2 SYGVKD. V trimming: 6 bases; J trimming: 1 base; junction bases outside the gene matches: 6. CDR3 loop: CAISSGLATSYEQYV. The CDR3 DNA is TGTGCCATCAGCTCGGGACTAGCGACTTCCTACGAGCAGTACGTC.

V is TRBV18 and J is TRBJ1-2; TRBD1 matches 8 bases. The trim removed 2 bases at V and 6 bases at J, leaving 8 bases unmatched. Germline loops: CDR1 KGHSH, CDR2 LQKENI. CDR3 length: 15 residues. The CDR3 reads CASSPSQDRANGYTF. The CDR3, as DNA: TGTGCCAGCTCACCATCCCAGGACAGGGCCAATGGCTACACCTTC. Using reference TRBV18 and TRBJ1-2 for the parts outside the CDR3, the full variable domain is NAGVMQNPRHLVRRRGQEARLRCSPMKGHSHVYWYRQLPEEGLKFMVYLQKENIIDESGMPKERFSAEFPKEGPSILRIQQVVRGDSAAYFCASSPSQDRANGYTFGSGTRLTVV.

The CDR3 here is CASSPRQGSDTQYF. The CDR3, as DNA: TGTGCCAGCAGCCCCCGACAGGGATCGGATACGCAGTATTTT. This rearrangement joins TRBV7-9 to TRBJ2-3; 7 nucleotides align to TRBD1. Trimming took 5 bases from V and 6 from J; bases not matched to a gene: 8. Germline V lookup: CDR1 SEHNR, CDR2 FQNEAQ (reference sequence). The CDR3 is 14 residues long.

This rearrangement joins TRBV9 to TRBJ2-1; D uncertain. V lost 2 bases, J lost 6 bases, and 12 bases lay in between. This CDR3 is built from 14 residues. The germline V gene has CDR1 SGDLS and CDR2 YYNGEE. Here the CDR3 reads CASSVRQPGNEQFF. CDR3 bases: TGTGCCAGCAGCGTCAGGCAGCCAGGCAATGAGCAGTTCTTC.

This clone has just one count. V and J are TRBV5-1 and TRBJ2-5, with 7 nucleotides matching TRBD1. The CDR3 has 16 amino acids. Trimming cost V 1 base and J 1 base; bases outside gene matches: 7. Germline V gene data show CDR1 as SGHRS and CDR2 as YFSETQ. The CDR3 DNA sequence: TGCGCCAGCAGCTTGTGGATACAGGGGCTCCAAGAGACCCAGTACTTC. Translating gives CASSLWIQGLQETQYF.

The chain uses TRBV6-2 or TRBV6-3 and TRBJ1-1; possibly TRBD1 for D (5 bases). Per germline, CDR1 MNHEY and CDR2 SVGEGT. With 0 bases removed from V and 3 bases from J, the gap between germline ends came to 14 bases. The CDR3 has 16 residues. DNA for the CDR3: TGTGCCAGCAGTTACTCGATTGGAGGGGAGGACACTGAAGCTTTCTTT. Amino acid sequence: CASSYSIGGEDTEAFF.

The V gene is TRBV7-9, the J gene TRBJ1-2, with TRBD1 matching over 11 bases. This CDR3 has 16 amino acids. Germline V gene sequence: CDR1 SEHNR, CDR2 FQNEAQ (reference sequence). Unmatched junction bases numbered 8, after V lost 5 bases and J lost 3 bases. CDR3 nucleotides: TGTGCCAGCAGCGCCCGGACAGGGGGCGAAGACTATGGCTACACCTTC. Protein: CASSARTGGEDYGYTF.

The V call is TRBV19, the J call TRBJ1-5; no clear D gene. Trimming shortened V by 3 bases and J by 0 bases, and 9 bases separated the two germline ends. Looked up from germline, CDR1 is LNHDA and CDR2 is SQIVND (reference sequence). The CDR3 totals 15 residues. The CDR3, as DNA: TGTGCCAGTAGTATGGGCATACTTAGCAATCAGCCCCAGCATTTT. This encodes CASSMGILSNQPQHF.

Note on this clone: Other nucleotide sequences from this sample produce the same CDR3. The V call is TRBV7-9, the J call TRBJ2-3; D uncertain. This CDR3 has 14 amino acids. V was trimmed by 0 bases and J by 0 bases, leaving 4 bases between them. Looked up from germline, CDR1 is SEHNR and CDR2 is FQNEAQ (reference sequence). CDR3 sequence reads: CASSLASSTDTQYF. The CDR3, as DNA: TGTGCCAGCAGCTTAGCGTCTAGCACAGATACGCAGTATTTT.

V and J are TRBV7-8 and TRBJ1-4; possible D gene TRBD1, 6 bases. V gave up 8 bases and J gave up 6 bases, with 10 bases separating them. Germline CDR1 reads SGHVS; CDR2 reads FQNEAQ. CDR3 size: 12 residues. The CDR3, as DNA: TGTGCCAGCCAGGGGCAGGATGAAAAACTGTTTTTT. This encodes CASQGQDEKLFF.